This T cell receptor (beta chain) stems from a study of sequential checkpoint blockade in melanoma. Study context: Randomization was 1:1 between first-line nivolumab→ipilimumab and ipilimumab→nivolumab. TCRβ was sequenced from DNA of about 94 pretreatment tumors.

Sequenced by immunoSEQ multiplex PCR; TCRdb stores in-frame clones only, minus some. Of 9,000 to 9,500 clones listed, 27% were seen once; the top ten hold more than 20%. The treatment was: randomized to nivolumab then ipilimumab (arm A) or the reverse (arm B). Note on this clone: The antigen is undetermined.

Points from the study as a whole: PD-L1 staining and CD8+ counts, not mutational load, tracked tumor T-cell clonality. In arm A, pretreatment tumor clonality was associated with response.

Trimming stripped 2 bases from V and 3 bases from J, with 16 bases between. CDR3 size: 17 residues. Germline lookup yields CDR1 MGHDK and CDR2 SYGVNS. The chain couples TRBV25-1 to TRBJ2-2; D might be TRBD1 or TRBD2, each matching 6 bases. The starting material was tumor tissue (inferred from file names), obtained from a patient given nivolumab and ipilimumab in sequence. The sequence was collected from a human donor with melanoma. CDR3 amino acids: CASSEVVGGPDTGELFF. In nucleotides, the CDR3 is TGTGCCAGCAGTGAAGTAGTAGGGGGGCCCGACACCGGGGAGCTGTTTTTT.